The present T cell receptor beta chain was sequenced within a study of blood T cell repertoires in COVID-19. Overall study: PBMCs, B-cell-depleted T cells, or T cells were the source of the cDNA or gDNA that made up the material.

In terms of age and location, participants ranged from roughly 18 to 95 years and lived in 24 US areas. Repertoires were generated with immunoSEQ multiplex PCR, while TCRdb's copy carries only in-frame clones and drops some. Here the sample spans 210,000 or so clones, about four fifths being singletons. The sequence derives from a woman aged 45-59 years who had been exposed to COVID-19. The source material was PBMCs or T cells enriched from blood (not recorded which).

For the CDR3, the DNA is TGCGCCAGCAGCCAAGATTTGAGAAAGGCAGGTTATCGTAATGAGCAGTTCTTC. Its translation is CASSQDLRKAGYRNEQFF. V and J are TRBV4-3 and TRBJ2-1, with D hard to call. V dropped 0 bases and J dropped 7 bases, with 22 bases sitting between them. Germline V gene lookup returns CDR1 LGHNA and CDR2 YSLEER. The CDR3 spans 18 residues.